Listed below are T cell receptor beta chains from one sample, sequenced in a study of T-cell memory formation after mild COVID-19. MiXCR was run by TCRdb on the 5' RACE reads, yielding one entry per CDR3 protein. The sample carries about 340,000 distinct CDR3 sequences, approximately 15% recorded once. Sequenced material: PBMCs or a T cell subset sorted from them (not recorded which). These receptors were taken from a young man who had mild COVID-19 (a few samples of this study predate the infection). Cell type and time point are not known. Both conserved end residues are part of each CDR3. Each record gives: V gene, D gene, J gene, clone size, CDR3 DNA, CDR3 protein. D genes are given only for firm matches. Only some rows state a clone size, as once, few, many or a class for expanded clones.

TRBV2	NA	TRBJ2-5	few	TGTGCCAGCGGGCGGGGGACCCAGTACTTC	CASGRGTQYF
TRBV20-1	NA	TRBJ1-2	few	TGCAGTGCTAGCGGTCGGTATGGCTACACCTTC	CSASGRYGYTF
TRBV7-8	NA	TRBJ1-5	NA	TGTGCCAGCAGCCTTGGGGCAGTTCGCAATCAGCCCCAGCATTTT	CASSLGAVRNQPQHF
TRBV4-3	NA	TRBJ2-2	NA	TGCGCCAGCAGCCCCCAAAGGCAGGGAACGAACACCGGGGAGCTGTTTTTT	CASSPQRQGTNTGELFF
TRBV5-1	NA	TRBJ2-6	NA	TGCGCCAGCAGCTTGGTCAGGTCTGGGGCCAACGTCCTGACTTTC	CASSLVRSGANVLTF
TRBV4-3	NA	TRBJ2-2	NA	TGCGCCAGCAGCCAAGGAGGATGGCGTTACACCGGGGAGCTGTTTTTT	CASSQGGWRYTGELFF
TRBV4-3	TRBD1	TRBJ2-2	many	TGCGCCAGCAGCCGACGGGACAGTCAAAACACCGGGGAGCTGTTTTTT	CASSRRDSQNTGELFF
TRBV6-1	NA	TRBJ2-1	few	TGTGCCAGCAGTGTAGCTTATGAGCAGTTCTTC	CASSVAYEQFF
TRBV7-2	NA	TRBJ2-1	few	TGTGCCAGCAGCTTAGCCGGCGCCGCGGAGAATGAGCAGTTCTTC	CASSLAGAAENEQFF
TRBV15	NA	TRBJ2-7	few	TGTGCCACCAGCGGGTTTCGAGCGGGTCTGCGGGAGCAGTACTTC	CATSGFRAGLREQYF
TRBV11-3	NA	TRBJ1-6	NA	TGTGCCAGCAGCTTTGGGGGTTTATCACCCCTCCACTTT	CASSFGGLSPLHF
TRBV27	NA	TRBJ1-3	NA	TGTGCCAGCAGTTTCTCCTACTCTGGAAACACCATATATTTT	CASSFSYSGNTIYF
TRBV5-1	TRBD1	TRBJ1-2	NA	TGCGCCAGCAGCTCGGGACAGGGGGCGGAGTACGGCTACACCTTC	CASSSGQGAEYGYTF
TRBV9	TRBD2	TRBJ2-7	few	TGTGCCAGCAGTAAGGGGACTAGCAGCGAGCAGTACTTC	CASSKGTSSEQYF
TRBV7-7	NA	TRBJ2-1	NA	TGTGCCAGCAGCTTGGGGGTGGAAAATGAGCAGTTCTTC	CASSLGVENEQFF
TRBV7-2	NA	TRBJ1-5	NA	TGTGCCAGCAGCTTAATGCAGGGAGGCCAGCCCCAGCATTTT	CASSLMQGGQPQHF
TRBV10-1	NA	TRBJ2-7	many	TGCGCCAGCAGTGAGTCGACCACCTACGAGCAGTACTTC	CASSESTTYEQYF
TRBV18	NA	TRBJ1-1	NA	TGTGCCAGCTCACCACCGTACGGGGGGGGGAACACTGAAGCTTTCTTT	CASSPPYGGGNTEAFF
TRBV29-1	NA	TRBJ2-7	many	TGCAGCGTTGGGGATACATCCTACGAGCAGTACTTC	CSVGDTSYEQYF
TRBV12-3/TRBV12-4	NA	TRBJ1-1	NA	TGTGCCAGCAGTCCCGCCGTAAGTAGGAACACTGAAGCTTTCTTT	CASSPAVSRNTEAFF
TRBV2	NA	TRBJ2-3	few	TGTGCCAGCAGTGCGCGGGCGGGGTGGACAGATACGCAGTATTTT	CASSARAGWTDTQYF
TRBV20-1	NA	TRBJ2-7	NA	TGCAGTGCTGACGGCGGCGGGGCTAGGTACGAGCAGTACTTC	CSADGGGARYEQYF
TRBV5-1	TRBD1	TRBJ2-5	many	TGCGCCAGCAGCCGACCCGGGACAGGGGGCAATTGGGAGACCCAGTACTTC	CASSRPGTGGNWETQYF
TRBV15	TRBD2	TRBJ2-1	many	TGTGCCACCAGCCGGACTAGCGGGGGGAGTGAGCAGTTCTTC	CATSRTSGGSEQFF
TRBV7-3	NA	TRBJ2-3	many	TGTGCCAGCAGCCCGGGTCCTGCCACAGATACGCAGTATTTT	CASSPGPATDTQYF
TRBV18	NA	TRBJ2-5	NA	TGTGCCAGCTCACCAAGGGGTTTTGACGAGACCCAGTACTTC	CASSPRGFDETQYF
TRBV6-2/TRBV6-3	TRBD2	TRBJ2-5	NA	TGTGCCAGCAGTAGGGACTACGGAGAGACCCAGTACTTC	CASSRDYGETQYF
TRBV11-3	NA	TRBJ1-6	few	TGTGCCAGCCCAAAACACGGACAGTATGAAAATTCACCCCTCCACTTT	CASPKHGQYENSPLHF
TRBV12-3/TRBV12-4	TRBD1	TRBJ2-2	few	TGTGCCAGCAGTACCGGGACAGGGGCCGGGGAGCTGTTTTTT	CASSTGTGAGELFF
TRBV6-2/TRBV6-3	TRBD2	TRBJ2-2	NA	TGTGCCAGCAGTTACTTTCTAGCGGAAATCGGGGGAGAGCTGTTTTTT	CASSYFLAEIGGELFF
TRBV20-1	NA	TRBJ1-4	few	TGCAGTGCGAGGGGGGCAACTAATGAAAAACTGTTTTTT	CSARGATNEKLFF
TRBV2	NA	TRBJ2-5	NA	TGTGCCAGCAGTGGGGACCTCCAAGAGACCCAGTACTTC	CASSGDLQETQYF
TRBV12-3/TRBV12-4	NA	TRBJ2-7	NA	TGTGCCAGCAGCCGGGCTCCGACCTACGAGCAGTACTTC	CASSRAPTYEQYF
TRBV15	NA	TRBJ2-5	NA	TGTGCCACCAGCCACTTAGCCGGGAGAAGCCAAGAGACCCAGTACTTC	CATSHLAGRSQETQYF
TRBV6-5	TRBD2	TRBJ2-6	few	TGTGCCAGCAGTTACAGAGCGGGGGGATCTGGGGCCAACGTCCTGACTTTC	CASSYRAGGSGANVLTF
TRBV27	NA	TRBJ1-1	NA	TGTGCCAGCAGCTCTGTGGGGATGAACACTGAAGCTTTCTTT	CASSSVGMNTEAFF
TRBV7-2	TRBD1	TRBJ1-2	few	TGTGCCAGCAGCTCGACCGGGACAGGGTCTGGCTACACCTTC	CASSSTGTGSGYTF
TRBV5-1	NA	TRBJ1-5	many	TGCGCCAGCAGCTTGGCGGGGTCGGAACAGCCCCAGCATTTT	CASSLAGSEQPQHF
TRBV20-1	NA	TRBJ2-1	few	TGCAGTGCTAGACTACCAGGACCCTACAATGAGCAGTTCTTC	CSARLPGPYNEQFF
TRBV7-8	TRBD2	TRBJ2-1	few	TGTGCCAGCAGCTTCACTAGCGGGGTCGATGAGCAGTTCTTC	CASSFTSGVDEQFF
TRBV12-3/TRBV12-4	TRBD1	TRBJ2-1	few	TGTGCCAGCAGTGGGACAGGCCCAGGGGATGAGCAGTTCTTC	CASSGTGPGDEQFF
TRBV7-6	TRBD2	TRBJ2-2	many	TGTGCCAGCAGCTTAGCAGGGAGGGATACCGGGGAGCTGTTTTTT	CASSLAGRDTGELFF
TRBV29-1	NA	TRBJ2-1	few	TGCAGCGTTGAGGCATCAGGGAGTGAGCAGTTCTTC	CSVEASGSEQFF
TRBV10-3	TRBD2	TRBJ2-3	few	TGTGCCGCTTCTAGCGGGGGGGCAAAGGATACGCAGTATTTT	CAASSGGAKDTQYF
TRBV4-1	NA	TRBJ2-5	NA	TGCGCCAGCAGCCCCACCGGACTACCTCGAGAGACCCAGTACTTC	CASSPTGLPRETQYF
TRBV5-6	NA	TRBJ2-5	few	TGTGCCAGCAGACTTGGCGGGGCCGAGGCCCAGTACTTC	CASRLGGAEAQYF
TRBV5-1	NA	TRBJ2-2	many	TGCGCCAGCAGCTTGAGGGAGCGGGCGAACACCGGGGAGCTGTTTTTT	CASSLRERANTGELFF
TRBV6-5	NA	TRBJ1-6	NA	TGTGCCAGCAGTTACTCGAACGTCCCCCTCCACTTT	CASSYSNVPLHF
TRBV7-6	NA	TRBJ2-1	few	TGTGCCAGCAGCTTAGACGGGGATGAGCAGTTCTTC	CASSLDGDEQFF